Following are 32 T cell receptor beta chains from one sample sequenced in a study of shared clonotypes between healthy human individuals. Sequenced by immunoSEQ multiplex PCR; TCRdb stores in-frame clones only, minus some. Counted here are 2 million to 3 million clones, approximately 93% occurring once; the ten biggest clones make up approximately 0.37%. Sample: naive CD4+ T cells from PBMCs. Specified subset: CD45RA+ positively selected. The receptors come from a man younger than 35 in good health. Some clones in this sample may be carry-over from other donors' samples.

The chain recombines TRBV7-2 with TRBJ2-5, with TRBD1 matching 11 bases. The J call may be in error: the DNA end matches TRBJ2-7 better. Germline V gives CDR1 SGHTA, CDR2 FQGNSA. This CDR3 has 13 amino acids. CDR3 in DNA: TGTGCCAGCAGCTTGGGGACAGGGGGCGAGCAGTACTTC. It codes for CASSLGTGGEQYF.

The rearrangement uses TRBV5-1 and TRBJ2-1; 8 positions agree with TRBD2. This CDR3 is 14 amino acids long. Looked up from germline, CDR1 is SGHRS and CDR2 is YFSETQ. Trimming cost V 1 base and J 8 bases; bases outside gene matches: 5. The chain's CDR3 is CASSLRREEDEQFF. The CDR3, as DNA: TGCGCCAGCAGCTTGAGGCGGGAGGAAGATGAGCAGTTCTTC.

The J gene is TRBJ2-2, the V gene TRBV27; 15 bases fit TRBD2. The CDR3 loop spans 17 amino acids. V gave up 5 bases and J gave up 6 bases; unmatched junction bases: 7. Germline CDR1 and CDR2: MNHEY and SMNVEV (reference sequence). The CDR3 DNA follows: TGTGCCAGCAGTCGGGGACTAGCGGGAGGACTCGCCGGGGAGCTGTTTTTT. This sequence encodes CASSRGLAGGLAGELFF.

This sequence joins TRBV10-3 and TRBJ1-3, with D unclear. V was shortened by 3 bases and J by 0 bases, with 6 bases between the two germline ends. Germline V gene lookup returns CDR1 ENHRY and CDR2 SYGVKD. CDR3 length: 14 amino acids. CDR3 region: CAISDMSSGNTIYF. CDR3 DNA: TGTGCCATCAGTGACATGAGCTCTGGAAACACCATATATTTT.

The V and J genes are TRBV11-2 and TRBJ2-7; no firm D call. This CDR3 spans 16 amino acids. With 5 bases removed from V and 0 bases from J, the gap between germline ends came to 17 bases. Germline CDR1 is SGHAT and CDR2 is FQNNGV. The CDR3 here is CASSPKRLASSYEQYF. The CDR3 bases are TGTGCCAGCAGCCCTAAACGATTAGCAAGCTCCTACGAGCAGTACTTC.

This chain's CDR3 is CASSPNQGYEQYF. The CDR3, as DNA: TGCGCCAGCAGCCCCAATCAGGGCTACGAGCAGTACTTC. The V and J genes are TRBV5-1 and TRBJ2-7, with a weak D call TRBD1 (5 bases). The CDR3 length is 13 residues. V lost 4 bases and J 3 bases, leaving 11 bases between the germline ends. CDR1 is SGHRS and CDR2 is YFSETQ in the germline V gene.

The chain links TRBV5-1 to TRBJ1-3; D unclear. CDR1 is SGHRS and CDR2 is YFSETQ in the germline V gene. With 3 bases removed from V and 8 bases from J, the gap between germline ends came to 15 bases. This CDR3 is 14 amino acids long. Written as DNA, the CDR3 is TGCGCCAGCAGCTCGGTTGGAGTGGGAGACACCATATATTTT. Its translation is CASSSVGVGDTIYF.

On this clone itself: The identical CDR3 is also encoded by other nucleotide sequences in the sample. The V gene is TRBV18, the J gene TRBJ2-3, with TRBD2 matching over 9 bases. This CDR3 has 16 residues. The ends lost 2 bases at V and 0 bases at J; junction bases unmatched: 3. Germline assignment: CDR1 KGHSH and CDR2 LQKENI. In nucleotides, the CDR3 is TGTGCCAGCTCACCAACAACTAGCGGGAGCACAGATACGCAGTATTTT. Amino acids: CASSPTTSGSTDTQYF.

The V gene is TRBV27, the J gene TRBJ2-2, with 8 bases that match TRBD2. Germline V gene sequence: CDR1 MNHEY, CDR2 SMNVEV (reference sequence). V lost 5 bases and J lost 0; bases outside the gene matches: 5. The CDR3 loop spans 16 amino acids. CDR3 bases: TGTGCCAGCAGTCCCTTCGGGAGGGCGAACACCGGGGAGCTGTTTTTT. As protein: CASSPFGRANTGELFF.

This clone was recorded only once. The chain uses TRBV10-3 and TRBJ1-5, with TRBD1 matching over 9 bases. CDR3 length equals 15 residues. V trimming: 10 bases; J trimming: 0 bases; junction bases outside the gene matches: 7. The V gene's germline CDR1 is ENHRY and CDR2 SYGVKD. The CDR3: CATRGQGVSNQPQHF. CDR3 nucleotide sequence: TGTGCCACCCGGGGACAGGGTGTTAGCAATCAGCCCCAGCATTTT.

A single count supports this clone. The V and J genes are TRBV27 and TRBJ1-1; D perhaps matches TRBD1 (5 bases). This CDR3 has 14 residues. Germline V gene data show CDR1 as MNHEY and CDR2 as SMNVEV (reference sequence). V lost 8 bases and J 0 bases, leaving 13 bases between the germline ends. CDR3 residues: CASGAGGMNTEAFF. Written as DNA, the CDR3 is TGTGCCAGCGGTGCGGGGGGAATGAACACTGAAGCTTTCTTT.

The V gene is TRBV7-2, the J gene TRBJ2-7; 7 nucleotides match TRBD1. CDR3 length equals 15 residues. Germline V CDR1 and CDR2: SGHTA, FQGNSA. Trimming at V came to 2 bases and at J to 5 bases, leaving 9 bases not matched to a gene. CDR3 nucleotide sequence: TGTGCCAGCAGCTTACGGTCAGGGGGTTCCGACGAGCAGTACTTC. Its translation: CASSLRSGGSDEQYF.

The CDR3 nucleotides read TGTGCCTGGAGTGGCCGGGGAGGTTCACCCCTCCACTTT. This codes for CAWSGRGGSPLHF. The V and J genes are TRBV30 and TRBJ1-6; the D is unclear. Trimming left V 1 base short and J 9 bases short, with 10 bases between. This CDR3 region has 13 residues. Germline CDR1 reads GTSNPN; CDR2 reads SVGIG (reference sequence). Drawing the rest from reference TRBV30 and TRBJ1-6, the complete variable domain is SQTIHQWPATLVQPVGSPLSLECTVEGTSNPNLYWYRQAAGRGLQLLFYSVGIGQISSEVPQNLSASRPQDRQFILSSKKLLLSDSGFYLCAWSGRGGSPLHFGNGTRLTVT.

The chain links TRBV19 to TRBJ2-7, with no clear D. CDR1 is LNHDA, CDR2 SQIVND, per germline (reference sequence). CDR3 length: 15 residues. Trimming removed 3 bases at V and 0 bases at J, with 12 bases between. The DNA for the CDR3 is TGTGCCAGTAGTATCGTGCAAGGTAACTCCTACGAGCAGTACTTC. Its translation: CASSIVQGNSYEQYF.

The CDR3 DNA reads as TGTGCCACAGGACAGGGCGTCAAGGGCTACACCTTC. The encoded protein is CATGQGVKGYTF. This rearrangement joins TRBV6-5 to TRBJ1-2; the match to TRBD1 covers 8 bases. Germline V gene data show CDR1 as MNHEY and CDR2 as SVGAGI. The CDR3 sequence is 12 residues long. The ends lost 10 bases at V and 8 bases at J; junction bases unmatched: 9.

The rearrangement links TRBV7-8 to TRBJ1-2; no clear D. V lost 1 base and J lost 2, with 5 bases in between. The CDR3 runs 13 residues. CDR1 and CDR2 from the germline V gene are SGHVS and FQNEAQ. The CDR3 region has the DNA TGTGCCAGCAGCTTAGACACCAACTATGGCTACACCTTC. This codes for CASSLDTNYGYTF.

The V gene is TRBV5-1, the J gene TRBJ2-7, with unresolved D. V lost 6 bases and J 3 bases, leaving 13 bases between the germline ends. This CDR3 contains 13 residues. Germline V gene lookup returns CDR1 SGHRS and CDR2 YFSETQ. The CDR3 DNA follows: TGCGCCAGCACCCAGGCTCCCTACTACGAGCAGTACTTC. It translates to CASTQAPYYEQYF.

The chain links TRBV5-1 to TRBJ2-5; no clear D gene. The CDR3 consists of 15 residues. V lost 1 base and J lost 2, with 12 bases in between. Germline V gene data show CDR1 as SGHRS and CDR2 as YFSETQ. The DNA for the CDR3 is TGCGCCAGCAGCTTGAGCCCAGGACCACAAGAGACCCAGTACTTC. It translates to CASSLSPGPQETQYF.

The chain is built from TRBV6-1 and TRBJ2-3; no firm D call. This CDR3 has 14 residues. V was pared by 4 bases and J by 0 bases, with 8 bases between. Germline CDR1 and CDR2: MNHNS and SASEGT. CDR3 DNA: TGTGCCAGCAGTGGCAAGACCAGCACAGATACGCAGTATTTT. Its protein product is CASSGKTSTDTQYF.

The chain couples TRBV15 to TRBJ2-2; 12 bases match TRBD2. The germline CDR1 and CDR2 sequences are LNHNV and YYDKDF (reference sequence). The CDR3 has 19 amino acids. After removal of 2 bases from V and 0 bases from J, the junction contained 7 bases not matched to a gene. The CDR3 DNA reads as TGTGCCACCAGCAGATCCCCCGGACTAGCGGGGTCGAACACCGGGGAGCTGTTTTTT. Its translation: CATSRSPGLAGSNTGELFF.

This chain's CDR3 is CAAGTSYEQYF. The CDR3 bases are TGTGCCGCTGGGACTAGCTACGAGCAGTACTTC. The rearrangement joins TRBV7-8 to TRBJ2-7; TRBD2 matches at 8 bases. This CDR3 is 11 amino acids long. J gave up 3 bases and V 11 bases, and 3 bases lay outside the gene matches. In germline, CDR1 is SGHVS, CDR2 FQNEAQ.

The V gene is TRBV5-1, the J gene TRBJ2-7, with D perhaps matching TRBD2 (7 bases). V was cut by 4 bases and J by 5 bases, with 19 bases left in between. There are 15 residues in the CDR3. The germline V gene has CDR1 SGHRS and CDR2 YFSETQ. CDR3 sequence reads: CASSLGGRELDEQYF. In nucleotides, the CDR3 is TGCGCCAGCAGCCTCGGGGGGCGGGAGCTGGACGAGCAGTACTTC.

The rearrangement links TRBV6-5 to TRBJ2-1, with TRBD2 matching 11 bases. CDR1 and CDR2 from the germline V gene are MNHEY and SVGAGI. The CDR3 covers 15 residues. The ends lost 6 bases at V and 3 bases at J; junction bases unmatched: 4. The CDR3 DNA reads TGTGCCAGCAGCCTAGCGGGAGGAATCTACAATGAGCAGTTCTTC. Amino acids: CASSLAGGIYNEQFF.

The chain combines TRBV5-1 with TRBJ2-3; 8 bases match TRBD2. Germline lookup yields CDR1 SGHRS and CDR2 YFSETQ. The CDR3 totals 14 residues. V lost 5 bases, J lost 0 bases, and 2 bases stayed unmatched. The CDR3 reads CASRLADSTDTQYF. The CDR3 region has the DNA TGCGCCAGCAGACTAGCGGATAGCACAGATACGCAGTATTTT.

The rearrangement joins TRBV19 to TRBJ1-1; D gene unclear. The V end was cut by 1 base, the J end by 1 base, with 16 bases between. The CDR3 has 17 amino acids. Germline V lookup: CDR1 LNHDA, CDR2 SQIVND (reference sequence). The CDR3 nucleotides are TGTGCCAGTAGTATAGGGGAACACCTACACTCGAACACTGAAGCTTTCTTT. Amino acid sequence: CASSIGEHLHSNTEAFF.

This chain joins TRBV6-1 and TRBJ1-2, with 8 bases identical to TRBD1. Trimming removed 4 bases from V and 4 bases from J; junction bases left unmatched: 8. This CDR3 spans 15 amino acids. Germline lookup yields CDR1 MNHNS and CDR2 SASEGT. The CDR3 sequence is CASSARTGIFYGYTF. In DNA, the CDR3 is TGTGCCAGCAGTGCGAGGACAGGGATTTTCTATGGCTACACCTTC.

This chain links TRBV9 with TRBJ2-1; TRBD2 matches at 13 bases. V lost 4 bases and J lost 0; bases outside the gene matches: 10. CDR1 and CDR2 (germline): SGDLS, YYNGEE. The CDR3 is 19 residues long. The CDR3 here is CASSLRGLAGTSSYNEQFF. The CDR3 nucleotides are TGTGCCAGCAGCCTAAGGGGACTAGCGGGGACGAGCTCCTACAATGAGCAGTTCTTC.

Worth noting for this clone: The sample holds other DNA sequences that translate to the same CDR3. The chain employs TRBV9 and TRBJ2-3, with 11 bases lining up with TRBD2. The V and J ends lost 1 base and 6 bases, in that order; junction bases with no gene match: 7. This CDR3 region has 16 residues. Per the germline V gene, CDR1 is SGDLS and CDR2 is YYNGEE. The CDR3 nucleotides are TGTGCCAGCAGCGTACTAGCGGGAGGAAATTCCGATACGCAGTATTTT. Residues: CASSVLAGGNSDTQYF.

This chain connects TRBV5-4 to TRBJ1-2, with a tentative D call TRBD1 (5 bases). Germline V gene lookup returns CDR1 SGHNT and CDR2 YYREEE (reference sequence). This CDR3 contains 12 residues. Trimming removed 4 bases at V and 8 bases at J, with 12 bases between. The CDR3 nucleotides are TGTGCCAGCAGCCCGGGGGGAGGCGGCTACACCTTC. Its protein product is CASSPGGGGYTF. The whole variable domain, remainder taken from reference TRBV5-4 and TRBJ1-2, is ETGVTQSPTHLIKTRGQQVTLRCSSQSGHNTVSWYQQALGQGPQFIFQYYREEENGRGNFPPRFSGLQFPNYSSELNVNALELDDSALYLCASSPGGGGYTFGSGTRLTVV.

Concerning this clone: This sample includes further DNA sequences coding for the same CDR3. The chain employs TRBV7-2 and TRBJ1-1; 7 bases line up with TRBD1. This CDR3 has 14 amino acids. The V gene end was trimmed by 5 bases and the J gene end by 0 bases; junction bases not matched to a gene: 3. Germline CDR1 SGHTA, CDR2 FQGNSA. The CDR3 DNA sequence: TGTGCCAGCAGCCCCGGACAGGTGAACACTGAAGCTTTCTTT. Its translation: CASSPGQVNTEAFF.

The chain recombines TRBV5-1 with TRBJ1-3, with D possibly being TRBD1 (6 bases). The ends were cut back, 1 base at V and 0 bases at J, with 14 bases in the middle. The CDR3 sequence is 17 residues long. CDR1 and CDR2 from the germline V gene are SGHRS and YFSETQ. The CDR3 nucleotides read TGCGCCAGCAGCTTGAATCAGGGGTGGTCCTCTGGAAACACCATATATTTT. Protein sequence: CASSLNQGWSSGNTIYF.

V is TRBV7-2 and J is TRBJ2-7; either TRBD1 or TRBD2 may supply D (6 bases each). V lost 2 bases to trimming and J lost 2 bases, with 13 bases between them. The germline V gene has CDR1 SGHTA and CDR2 FQGNSA. The CDR3 has 15 residues. The CDR3 nucleotides read TGTGCCAGCAGCTTAAGGGGGGACACCCCCTACGAGCAGTACTTC. It specifies CASSLRGDTPYEQYF.